This T cell receptor (beta chain) originates from a study of TIL therapy for anti-PD-1-resistant metastatic lung cancer. Points from the study as a whole: Compared with baseline intratumoral T cells, expanded TIL cultures were more clonal and less diverse (around 5.7% vs 31%).

Germline CDR1 and CDR2: WSHSY and SAAADI. Trimming took off 2 bases at V and 2 bases at J, with 6 bases between the two ends. The CDR3 contains 13 residues. Sequencing used immunoSEQ v3. Libraries were prepared by immunoSEQ multiplex PCR; TCRdb keeps only in-frame clonotypes and omits some of them. The sample lists about 50,000 clones; less than 75% were seen once. On this clone itself: Its antigen is not identified.

Specified time point: pre-treatment sample, taken before nivolumab and TIL therapy. The tumor samples were excised metastases, mostly pleural nodules or supraclavicular lymph nodes. This chain uses TRBV10-2 with TRBJ1-2; D might be TRBD1 (6 bases). The source material was tumor tissue, sampled at baseline. This sequence originates from a person aged 25 to 79 with non-small cell lung cancer. This CDR3 is CASSETGNYGYTF. CDR3 nucleotides: TGCGCCAGCAGTGAGACAGGGAACTATGGCTACACCTTC.